This TCR beta chain was recorded in a study of T cell responses to AZD1222 COVID-19 vaccine. The CDR3 length is 15 residues. The V gene lost 0 bases and the J gene lost 2 bases, with 11 bases spanning the gap. Sequenced by immunoSEQ multiplex PCR; TCRdb stores in-frame clones only, minus some. The table has 110,000 or so clones, about 86% seen once. This clonotype was sampled from an adult who received the AZD1222 COVID-19 vaccine. This specimen consisted of peripheral blood, obtained 28 days after the second AZD1222 dose. The genes are TRBV6-7 and TRBJ2-7, with D possibly TRBD1 on 6 matching bases. TRBV6-7 is identified as an open reading frame with a role that is uncertain. CDR3 in amino acids: CASSYSGGRPYEQYF. For the CDR3, the DNA is TGTGCCAGCAGTTACTCAGGGGGTCGCCCCTACGAGCAGTACTTC.